This T cell receptor (beta chain) was observed in a study of cytomegalovirus exposure and HLA in healthy donors. The PCR employed 60 Vbeta primers together with 13 Jbeta primers. Per the authors' pipeline: Unique TCR beta chains numbered around 80 million in a later analysis, with roughly 10 million shared. Measured with immunoSEQ multiplex PCR; TCRdb has only the in-frame clones, and not every one. The DNA gave D and trimming, while V, J and clone size come from that table. This table holds about 170,000 clones, 62% found once. The CDR3 is made up of 12 amino acids. Germline V gene lookup returns CDR1 MGHRA and CDR2 YSYEKL. V was shortened by 4 bases and J by 5 bases, with 6 bases between the two germline ends.

Input material: PBMCs. The genes are TRBV4-1 and TRBJ2-1; weak D call: TRBD2 (5 bases). The receptor's source is a man between 40 and 49 years old in good health and CMV-seronegative. The CDR3 coding sequence is TGCGCCAGCAGCCCCGGGGACAATGAGCAGTTCTTC. This gives the protein CASSPGDNEQFF.